This TCR beta chain was observed in a study of T cell responses to AZD1222 COVID-19 vaccine. Broader study findings: Possibly, clonal diversity was underestimated; donors were largely white British and included more females. The study identified only six AZD1222 recipients as seropositive at baseline. Repertoire sampling was restricted to post-peak T cell response timepoints.

Trimming cost V 7 bases and J 3 bases, with 12 bases left between them. This CDR3 region has 13 residues. Germline V gene lookup returns CDR1 LGHNT and CDR2 FRNRAP. Some clones are missing from TCRdb's copy, which holds only in-frame ones; the method was immunoSEQ multiplex PCR. Here the sample spans tens of thousands of clones, approximately 91% being singletons. In regard to this clone: Antigen specificity is unknown.

This receptor was identified in an adult in good health. The source material was peripheral blood, sampled on day 0 of AZD1222 vaccination. The V gene is TRBV12-5, the J gene TRBJ1-2, with unresolved D. In DNA, the CDR3 is TGTGCTAGTGCCCCTGGGGTTGACTATGGCTACACCTTC. Translating gives CASAPGVDYGYTF.